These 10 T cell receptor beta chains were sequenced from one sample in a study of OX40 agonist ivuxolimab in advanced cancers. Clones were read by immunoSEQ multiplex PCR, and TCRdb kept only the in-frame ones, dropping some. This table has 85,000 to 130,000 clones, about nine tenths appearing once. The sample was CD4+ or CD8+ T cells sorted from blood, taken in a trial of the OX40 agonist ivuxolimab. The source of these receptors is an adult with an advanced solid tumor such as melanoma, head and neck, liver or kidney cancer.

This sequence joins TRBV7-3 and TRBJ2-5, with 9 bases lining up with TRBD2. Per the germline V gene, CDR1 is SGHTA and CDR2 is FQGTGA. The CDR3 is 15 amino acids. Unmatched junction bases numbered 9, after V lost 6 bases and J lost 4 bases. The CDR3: CASRPSGRLGETQYF. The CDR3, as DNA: TGTGCCAGCAGACCGAGCGGGAGGCTTGGAGAGACCCAGTACTTC.

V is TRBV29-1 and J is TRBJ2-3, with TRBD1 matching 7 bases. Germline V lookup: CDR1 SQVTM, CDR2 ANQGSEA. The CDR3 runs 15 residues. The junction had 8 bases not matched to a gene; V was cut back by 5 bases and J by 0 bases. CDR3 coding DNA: TGCAGCGTTATCGGGACAGAGACTAGCACAGATACGCAGTATTTT. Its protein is CSVIGTETSTDTQYF.

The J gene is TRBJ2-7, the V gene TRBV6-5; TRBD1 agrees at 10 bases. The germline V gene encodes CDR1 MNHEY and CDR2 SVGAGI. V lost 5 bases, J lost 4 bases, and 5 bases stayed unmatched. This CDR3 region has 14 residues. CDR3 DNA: TGTGCCAGCAGTAGGGACAGGGGAAAGTACGAGCAGTACTTC. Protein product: CASSRDRGKYEQYF.

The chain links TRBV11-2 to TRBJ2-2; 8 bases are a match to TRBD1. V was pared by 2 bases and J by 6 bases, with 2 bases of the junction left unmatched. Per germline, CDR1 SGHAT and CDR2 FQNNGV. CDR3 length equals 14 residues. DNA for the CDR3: TGTGCCAGCAGCTTAAACAGGGGGGCCGGGGAGCTGTTTTTT. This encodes CASSLNRGAGELFF.

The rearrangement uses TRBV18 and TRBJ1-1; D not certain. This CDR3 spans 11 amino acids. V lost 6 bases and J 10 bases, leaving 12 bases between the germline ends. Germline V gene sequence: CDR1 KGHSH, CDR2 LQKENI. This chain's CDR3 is CASSPGLLAFF. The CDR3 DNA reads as TGTGCCAGCTCCCCCGGGCTGTTAGCTTTCTTT.

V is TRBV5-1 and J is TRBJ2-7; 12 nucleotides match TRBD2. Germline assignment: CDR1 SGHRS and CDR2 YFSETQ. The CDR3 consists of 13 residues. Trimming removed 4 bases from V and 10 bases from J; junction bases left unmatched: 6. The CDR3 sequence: CASSRTSGDVQYF. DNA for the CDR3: TGCGCCAGCAGCCGGACTAGCGGGGACGTTCAGTACTTC.

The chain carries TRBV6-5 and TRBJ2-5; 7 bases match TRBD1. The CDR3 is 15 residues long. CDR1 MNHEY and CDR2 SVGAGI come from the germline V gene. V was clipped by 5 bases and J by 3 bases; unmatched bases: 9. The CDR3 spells CASSITTGLKETQYF. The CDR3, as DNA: TGTGCCAGCAGTATAACGACAGGGCTTAAAGAGACCCAGTACTTC.

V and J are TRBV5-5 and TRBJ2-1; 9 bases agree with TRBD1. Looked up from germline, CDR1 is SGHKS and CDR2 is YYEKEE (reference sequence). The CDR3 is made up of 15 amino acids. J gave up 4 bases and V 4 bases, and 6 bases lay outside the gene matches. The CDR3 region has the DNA TGTGCCAGCAGCCTCCCGGGGACAGGGTACAATGAGCAGTTCTTC. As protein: CASSLPGTGYNEQFF. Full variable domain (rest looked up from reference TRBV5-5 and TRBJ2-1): DAGVTQSPTHLIKTRGQQVTLRCSPISGHKSVSWYQQVLGQGPQFIFQYYEKEERGRGNFPDRFSARQFPNYSSELNVNALLLGDSALYLCASSLPGTGYNEQFFGPGTRLTVL.

The CDR3 coding sequence is TGTGCCAGCAGAGAACTCCCCACCGGGGAGCTGTTTTTT. This translates into CASRELPTGELFF. The chain uses TRBV2 and TRBJ2-2; the D is unclear. CDR1 is SNHLY, CDR2 FYNNEI, per germline. CDR3 length: 13 residues. V lost 6 bases and J lost 4, with 9 bases in between.

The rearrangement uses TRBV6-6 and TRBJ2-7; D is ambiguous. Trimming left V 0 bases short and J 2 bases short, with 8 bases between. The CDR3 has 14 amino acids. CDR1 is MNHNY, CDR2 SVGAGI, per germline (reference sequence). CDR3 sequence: CASSYSSEPYEQYF. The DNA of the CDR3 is TGTGCCAGCAGTTACTCCTCGGAGCCCTACGAGCAGTACTTC.